This entry lists 15 T cell receptor beta chains sequenced from one sample in a study of blood T cell repertoires in COVID-19. Sequenced by immunoSEQ multiplex PCR; TCRdb stores in-frame clones only, minus some. This table holds roughly 160,000 clones, roughly 93% found once. The sequenced sample was peripheral blood. These receptors originate from a man younger than 35 with acute or convalescent COVID-19.

The V gene is TRBV6-1, the J gene TRBJ2-2; 11 nucleotides line up with TRBD1. Per germline, CDR1 MNHNS and CDR2 SASEGT. Trimming took 2 bases from V and 4 from J; bases not matched to a gene: 3. CDR3 length: 16 residues. The CDR3 DNA reads as TGTGCCAGCAGTGAAAGGGACAGGGGGGGCACCGGGGAGCTGTTTTTT. It is translated as CASSERDRGGTGELFF.

The chain is built from TRBV7-6 and TRBJ1-3; possible D gene TRBD1, 5 bases. Trimming took off 2 bases at V and 0 bases at J, with 11 bases between the two ends. Germline CDR1 is SGHVS and CDR2 is FNYEAQ. The CDR3 runs to 16 residues. CDR3 DNA sequence: TGTGCCAGCAGCTTAACATCAGGGTCCTCTGGAAACACCATATATTTT. It translates to CASSLTSGSSGNTIYF.

V and J are TRBV7-9 and TRBJ2-2; the match to TRBD1 covers 10 bases. The germline V gene has CDR1 SEHNR and CDR2 FQNEAQ (reference sequence). The CDR3 is made up of 14 amino acids. Losses at the gene ends were 3 bases for V and 6 bases for J; bases not matched to a gene: 1. CDR3 bases: TGTGCCAGCAGCTTGACAGGGGGCGCCGGGGAGCTGTTTTTT. Amino acids: CASSLTGGAGELFF.

Notes on this clone: The junction does not match germline at one end; this may be a read error. The CDR3 DNA follows: TGTGCCAGCACCCCCGCTAAAACAGGGGGCAAAGACATTCAGTACTTC. Translation: CASTPAKTGGKDIQYF. V gene TRBV6-4 combines with J gene TRBJ2-4, with 9 bases that match TRBD1. The CDR3 sequence is 16 residues long. Germline V gene sequence: CDR1 MRHNA, CDR2 SNTAGT.

V and J are TRBV5-4 and TRBJ1-3; D is unclear. The CDR3 is 15 residues long. Germline V CDR1 and CDR2: SGHNT, YYREEE (reference sequence). The V and J ends lost 5 bases and 0 bases respectively, with 12 bases between them. The CDR3: CASSRMGDSGNTIYF. CDR3 nucleotides: TGTGCCAGCAGTCGGATGGGAGACTCTGGAAACACCATATATTTT.

This clone has only one observation. The genes are TRBV19 and TRBJ1-2; maybe TRBD1 (5 bases). With 3 bases removed from V and 2 bases from J, the gap between germline ends came to 13 bases. Per germline, CDR1 LNHDA and CDR2 SQIVND (reference sequence). The CDR3 is 15 residues long. CDR3 region: CASSITGHQNYGYTF. In nucleotides, the CDR3 is TGTGCCAGTAGTATTACAGGACACCAAAACTATGGCTACACCTTC.

The chain uses TRBV21-1 and TRBJ1-5; no check of the table's D call, TRBD1, against the DNA was made. TRBV21-1 is noted as a pseudogene. CDR3 length equals 14 residues. The CDR3 is CASRQIYSNQPQHF. The CDR3 DNA reads as TGTGCCAGTAGACAGATCTATAGCAATCAGCCCCAGCATTTT.

The genes are TRBV5-6 and TRBJ1-6, with 9 bases matching TRBD1. Trimming at V came to 5 bases and at J to 4 bases, leaving 4 bases not matched to a gene. The CDR3 has 15 residues. The germline CDR1 and CDR2 sequences are SGHDT and YYEEEE. The CDR3 coding sequence is TGTGCCAGCAGGGGGGACAGGGCATATAATTCACCCCTCCACTTT. Translating gives CASRGDRAYNSPLHF.

The rearrangement uses TRBV24-1 and TRBJ2-2; 9 bases agree with TRBD2. V dropped 6 bases and J dropped 4; count of bases not matched to a gene: 5. This CDR3 is 15 amino acids long. Germline CDR1 KGHDR, CDR2 SFDVKD. The CDR3 DNA reads TGTGCCACCAGTTCTAGCGGGGCGACCACCGGGGAGCTGTTTTTT. Amino acid sequence: CATSSSGATTGELFF.

The genes are TRBV2 and TRBJ1-4, with D unclear. Trimming took 8 bases from V and 4 from J, leaving 11 bases between them. The length of the CDR3 is 13 residues. The germline gives CDR1 SNHLY, CDR2 FYNNEI. In DNA form, the CDR3 reads TGTGCCAGCGTGTACAGAATTAATGAAAAACTGTTTTTT. Protein product: CASVYRINEKLFF.

Points on this clone: Other DNA sequences in this specimen translate into the identical CDR3. V usage is TRBV7-9 and J usage is TRBJ2-7, with 10 positions matching TRBD2. This CDR3 contains 14 residues. Germline values: CDR1 SEHNR, CDR2 FQNEAQ (reference sequence). V lost 2 bases and J lost 2; bases outside the gene matches: 0. As DNA, the CDR3 is TGTGCCAGCAGCTTAAGCGGGGGGGCCTACGAGCAGTACTTC. Encoded protein: CASSLSGGAYEQYF.

The V call is TRBV3-1 (or the pseudogene TRBV3-2), the J call TRBJ2-3, with 7 bases matching TRBD1. The CDR3 sequence is 14 residues long. Germline loops: CDR1 LGHDT, CDR2 YNNKEL (reference sequence). The trim removed 11 bases at V and 2 bases at J, leaving 10 bases unmatched. The CDR3 sequence: CAAGDRSYTDTQYF. Written as DNA, the CDR3 is TGTGCCGCTGGGGACAGATCCTACACAGATACGCAGTATTTT.

V is TRBV29-1 and J is TRBJ1-1; D remains unclear. CDR3 length equals 13 residues. V lost 4 bases and J 1 base, leaving 10 bases between the germline ends. Germline loops: CDR1 SQVTM, CDR2 ANQGSEA. CDR3: CSVVSFSNTEAFF. In DNA form, the CDR3 reads TGCAGCGTTGTATCCTTTTCGAACACTGAAGCTTTCTTT.

The chain carries TRBV18 and TRBJ1-1; D is undetermined. V was shortened by 5 bases and J by 6 bases, with 19 bases between the two germline ends. Germline CDR1 reads KGHSH; CDR2 reads LQKENI. This CDR3 contains 15 residues. The CDR3 region has the DNA TGTGCCAGCTCAGAGGGCTTAGGGTCGGCCGCTGAAGCTTTCTTT. The encoded protein is CASSEGLGSAAEAFF.

This clone was detected a few times. V and J are TRBV24-1 and TRBJ2-2, with D possibly being TRBD2 (5 bases). Trimming removed 7 bases from V and 6 bases from J, with 14 bases in between. Germline V lookup: CDR1 KGHDR, CDR2 SFDVKD. This CDR3 region has 14 residues. CDR3 loop: CATRAADGAGELFF. CDR3 nucleotides: TGTGCCACCAGGGCGGCGGACGGGGCCGGGGAGCTGTTTTTT.